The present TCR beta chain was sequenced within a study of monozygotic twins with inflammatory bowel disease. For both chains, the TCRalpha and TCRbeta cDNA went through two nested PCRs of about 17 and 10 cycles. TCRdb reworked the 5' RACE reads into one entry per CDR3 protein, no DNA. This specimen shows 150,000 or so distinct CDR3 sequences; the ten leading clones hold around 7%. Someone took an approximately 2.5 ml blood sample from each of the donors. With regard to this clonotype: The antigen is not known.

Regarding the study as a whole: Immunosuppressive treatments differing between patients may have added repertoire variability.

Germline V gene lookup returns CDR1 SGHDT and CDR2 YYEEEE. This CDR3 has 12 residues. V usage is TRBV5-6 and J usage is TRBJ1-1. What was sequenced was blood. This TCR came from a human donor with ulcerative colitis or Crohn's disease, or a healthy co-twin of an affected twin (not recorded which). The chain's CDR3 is CASSWLGDEAFF. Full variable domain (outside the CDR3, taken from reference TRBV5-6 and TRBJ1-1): DAGVTQSPTHLIKTRGQQVTLRCSPKSGHDTVSWYQQALGQGPQFIFQYYEEEERQRGNFPDRFSGHQFPNYSSELNVNALLLGDSALYLCASSWLGDEAFFGQGTRLTVV.